Reported below is one TCR beta chain. Within the sample, other DNA sequences also encode this same CDR3. These data originate in a study of shared clonotypes between healthy human individuals. Here immunoSEQ multiplex PCR was the method, and the copy in TCRdb shows in-frame clones only, minus some. The repertoire holds approximately 980,000 clones, with around three quarters as singletons. This CDR3 contains 16 residues. V gave up 6 bases and J gave up 2 bases; unmatched junction bases: 5. The germline gives CDR1 LGHNT, CDR2 FRNRAP. The sequence derives from a man between 18 and 29 years old in good health. The chain recombines TRBV12-5 with TRBJ2-5, with 14 bases fitting TRBD2. The specimen was memory CD4+ T cells sorted from blood. Subset defined: CD45RA-negative fraction. The CDR3 region is CASGLGLAGGQETQYF. The CDR3 DNA reads as TGTGCTAGTGGCCTTGGACTAGCGGGGGGACAAGAGACCCAGTACTTC.